The rows below give T cell receptor beta chains drawn from one sample of a study of blood T cell repertoires in COVID-19. Measured with immunoSEQ multiplex PCR; TCRdb has only the in-frame clones, and not every one. In the table there are around 300,000 clones, roughly 86% of which are singletons. The source material was PBMCs or T cells enriched from blood (not recorded which). These receptors came from a woman aged 60-75 years who had recovered from COVID-19. CDR3s include the opening cysteine and the closing phenylalanine or tryptophan. A D gene is named only where the DNA matches it firmly. Only some rows state a clone size, as once, few, many or a class for expanded clones.

d_call: -; v_call: TRBV19; clone_size: few; j_call: TRBJ1-5; cdr3_nt: TGTGCCAGTAGTCGGACATTTTATCAGCCCCAGCATTTT; cdr3_aa: CASSRTFYQPQHF
d_call: -; v_call: TRBV5-1; clone_size: once; j_call: TRBJ1-2; cdr3_nt: TGCGCCAGCAGCTTGGAGGTGCAGGGGCCCTATGGCTACACCTTC; cdr3_aa: CASSLEVQGPYGYTF
d_call: -; v_call: TRBV27; clone_size: -; j_call: TRBJ2-7; cdr3_nt: TGTGCCAGCAGTTCGGTCGGGGGACCTACCTACGAGCAGTACTTC; cdr3_aa: CASSSVGGPTYEQYF
d_call: -; v_call: TRBV6-5; clone_size: -; j_call: TRBJ1-5; cdr3_nt: TGTGCCACCCGTGGCGCGGGCCCGAATCAGCCCCAGCATTTT; cdr3_aa: CATRGAGPNQPQHF
d_call: -; v_call: TRBV28; clone_size: -; j_call: TRBJ1-4; cdr3_nt: TGTGCCAGCAGCCCACCCGGAGGGCGGAATGAAAAACTGTTTTTT; cdr3_aa: CASSPPGGRNEKLFF
d_call: -; v_call: TRBV7-9; clone_size: -; j_call: TRBJ2-5; cdr3_nt: TGTGCCAGCAGCCCCGGAGAGACCCAGTACTTC; cdr3_aa: CASSPGETQYF
d_call: TRBD1; v_call: TRBV18; clone_size: -; j_call: TRBJ2-7; cdr3_nt: TGTGCCAGCTCACCAAACCGGGACAGCACCTACGAGCAGTACTTC; cdr3_aa: CASSPNRDSTYEQYF
d_call: TRBD1; v_call: TRBV7-2; clone_size: -; j_call: TRBJ2-1; cdr3_nt: TGTGCCAGCAGCTCACAGGGGGGTCTTACCAATGAGCAGTTCTTC; cdr3_aa: CASSSQGGLTNEQFF
d_call: -; v_call: TRBV7-3; clone_size: once; j_call: TRBJ2-3; cdr3_nt: TGTGCCAGCAGCTTAGTGGCTAGCCGCACAGATACGCAGTATTTT; cdr3_aa: CASSLVASRTDTQYF
d_call: TRBD1; v_call: TRBV9; clone_size: -; j_call: TRBJ1-3; cdr3_nt: TGTGCCAGCAGCGTAGCTTCCCAACAGACAGGGGTTGGAAACACCATATATTTT; cdr3_aa: CASSVASQQTGVGNTIYF
d_call: TRBD1; v_call: TRBV5-1; clone_size: -; j_call: TRBJ2-7; cdr3_nt: TGCGCCAGCAGCCTGGCGGGACAGGGGCACTACGAGCAGTACTTC; cdr3_aa: CASSLAGQGHYEQYF
d_call: -; v_call: TRBV29-1; clone_size: -; j_call: TRBJ1-2; cdr3_nt: TGCAGCGTCTCTGGCTACACCTTC; cdr3_aa: CSVSGYTF
d_call: TRBD2; v_call: TRBV28; clone_size: -; j_call: TRBJ2-7; cdr3_nt: TGTGCCAGCAGCTTAACCCCCATATCGGGAGGGCCTAACGAGCAGTACTTC; cdr3_aa: CASSLTPISGGPNEQYF
d_call: -; v_call: TRBV19; clone_size: -; j_call: TRBJ1-5; cdr3_nt: TGTGCCAGTAGTACTTCTCCTATGACAGGCGAGTTTAGGATGGCCCAGCATTTT; cdr3_aa: CASSTSPMTGEFRMAQHF
d_call: TRBD2; v_call: TRBV30; clone_size: -; j_call: TRBJ2-1; cdr3_nt: TGTGCCTGGAGTATGCTAGCGGGACGGAATGAGCAGTTCTTC; cdr3_aa: CAWSMLAGRNEQFF
d_call: TRBD1; v_call: TRBV10-3; clone_size: -; j_call: TRBJ1-1; cdr3_nt: TGTGCCATCAGGACACAGGGGGCGAGGACTGAAGCTTTCTTT; cdr3_aa: CAIRTQGARTEAFF